One TCR beta chain is described in this entry. Its antigen is unknown. Germline CDR1 and CDR2: SGHVS and FQNEAQ. Trimming shortened V by 2 bases and J by 7 bases, and 18 bases separated the two germline ends. CDR3 size: 15 residues. Sequencing used immunoSEQ v3.0 at survey level. The assay was immunoSEQ multiplex PCR, and TCRdb's table has in-frame clones only and misses some. The table has tens of thousands of clones, under 85% seen once. The source of the sample is a study of long-term antiretroviral therapy in people with HIV. Study outcomes and limitations: Repertoire dominance by clones expanded before ART was seen at all time points.

The clonotype was recovered from a man aged 50 to 60 with HIV. Sequencing used unsorted PBMCs, obtained 0.4 years after starting antiretroviral therapy. The chain employs TRBV7-8 and TRBJ2-7, with D possibly TRBD2 on 5 matching bases. The DNA for the CDR3 is TGTGCCAGCAGCTTAAGTTCCGAGGGTCTGGGGGAGCAGTACTTC. Its translation: CASSLSSEGLGEQYF.